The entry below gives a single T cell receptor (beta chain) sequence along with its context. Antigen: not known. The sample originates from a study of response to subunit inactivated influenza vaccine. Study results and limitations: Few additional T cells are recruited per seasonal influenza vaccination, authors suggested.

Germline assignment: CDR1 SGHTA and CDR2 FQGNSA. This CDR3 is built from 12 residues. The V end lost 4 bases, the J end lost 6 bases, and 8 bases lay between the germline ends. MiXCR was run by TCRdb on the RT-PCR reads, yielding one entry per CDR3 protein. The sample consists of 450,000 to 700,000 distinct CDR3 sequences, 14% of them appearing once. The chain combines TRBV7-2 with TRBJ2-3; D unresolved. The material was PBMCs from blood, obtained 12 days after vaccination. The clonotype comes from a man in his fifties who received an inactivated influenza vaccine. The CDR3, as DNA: TGTGCCAGCAGCTCGGAGAGGGATACGCAGTATTTT. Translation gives CASSSERDTQYF.